This T cell receptor beta chain was sequenced during a study of blood T cell repertoires in COVID-19. As for the study in general: Some COVID-19 samples were acute and others convalescent; all came from the United States, Italy and Spain.

By share, this clone counts as medium-sized. The same CDR3 also results from other DNA sequences found in this sample. Per the original data handling: Quantification of nucleated cells was approximated via reference gene primer amplification. Libraries were prepared by immunoSEQ multiplex PCR; TCRdb keeps only in-frame clonotypes and omits some of them. D and trimming come from the DNA, and the V and J calls and clone size come from that table. The table lists under 65,000 clones, about nine tenths of them singletons. The CDR3 has 15 amino acids. Trimming stripped 0 bases from V and 3 bases from J, with 12 bases between. Germline CDR1 is MNHNS and CDR2 is SASEGT.

This sequence originates from a human donor in a cohort sampled during active COVID-19. Sequences were obtained from peripheral blood. The rearrangement uses TRBV6-1 and TRBJ2-7; a weak D match, TRBD2 (6 bases). This CDR3 is CASSEAGGGVYEQYF. As DNA, the CDR3 is TGTGCCAGCAGTGAAGCGGGGGGTGGCGTCTACGAGCAGTACTTC.